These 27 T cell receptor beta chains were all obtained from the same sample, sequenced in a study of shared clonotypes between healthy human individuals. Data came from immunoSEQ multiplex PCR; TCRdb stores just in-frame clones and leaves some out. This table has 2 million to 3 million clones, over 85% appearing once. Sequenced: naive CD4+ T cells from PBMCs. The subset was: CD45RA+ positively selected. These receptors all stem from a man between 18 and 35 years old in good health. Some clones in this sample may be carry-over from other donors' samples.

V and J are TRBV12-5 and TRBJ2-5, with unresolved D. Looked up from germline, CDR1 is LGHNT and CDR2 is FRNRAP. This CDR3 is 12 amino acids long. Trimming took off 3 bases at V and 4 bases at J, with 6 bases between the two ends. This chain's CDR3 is CASGFQRETQYF. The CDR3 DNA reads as TGTGCTAGTGGTTTTCAGCGAGAGACCCAGTACTTC.

The CDR3 is CASSRVFAGANVLTF. Here the CDR3 DNA reads TGTGCCAGTTCCAGGGTGTTTGCTGGGGCCAACGTCCTGACTTTC. V gene TRBV19 combines with J gene TRBJ2-6; D may be TRBD1 (5 bases). The CDR3 extends over 15 amino acids. Trimming pared 8 bases from V and 2 bases from J, leaving 13 bases between. Germline assignment: CDR1 LNHDA and CDR2 SQIVND (reference sequence).

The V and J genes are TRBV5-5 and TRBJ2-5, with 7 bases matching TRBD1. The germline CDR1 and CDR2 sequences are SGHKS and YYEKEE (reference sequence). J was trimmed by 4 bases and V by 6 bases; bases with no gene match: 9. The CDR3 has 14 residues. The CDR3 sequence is CASTATGLGETQYF. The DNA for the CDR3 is TGTGCCAGCACCGCGACAGGGCTGGGAGAGACCCAGTACTTC.

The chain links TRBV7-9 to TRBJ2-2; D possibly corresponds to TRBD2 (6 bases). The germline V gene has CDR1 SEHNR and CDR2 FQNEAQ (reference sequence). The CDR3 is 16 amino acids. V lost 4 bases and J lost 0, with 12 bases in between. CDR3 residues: CASSSSGTANTGELFF. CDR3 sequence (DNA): TGTGCCAGCAGCTCCTCGGGGACTGCGAACACCGGGGAGCTGTTTTTT.

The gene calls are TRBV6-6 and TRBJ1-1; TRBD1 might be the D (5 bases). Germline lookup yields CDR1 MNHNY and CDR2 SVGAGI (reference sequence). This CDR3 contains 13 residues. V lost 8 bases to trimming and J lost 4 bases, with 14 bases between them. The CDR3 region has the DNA TGTGCCAGCGGGACTGTTACGGGCACTGAAGCTTTCTTT. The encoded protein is CASGTVTGTEAFF.

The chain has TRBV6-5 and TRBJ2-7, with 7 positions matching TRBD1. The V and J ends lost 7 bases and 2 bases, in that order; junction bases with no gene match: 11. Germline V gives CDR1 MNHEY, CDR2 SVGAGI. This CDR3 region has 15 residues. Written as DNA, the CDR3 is TGTGCCAGCACCCCAATCACAGGGGCGGCCTACGAGCAGTACTTC. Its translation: CASTPITGAAYEQYF.

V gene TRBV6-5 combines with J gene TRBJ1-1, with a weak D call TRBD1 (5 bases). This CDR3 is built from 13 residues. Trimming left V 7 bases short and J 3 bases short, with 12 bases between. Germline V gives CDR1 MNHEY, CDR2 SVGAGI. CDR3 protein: CASNRGTDTEAFF. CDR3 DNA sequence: TGTGCCAGCAATCGGGGGACGGACACTGAAGCTTTCTTT.

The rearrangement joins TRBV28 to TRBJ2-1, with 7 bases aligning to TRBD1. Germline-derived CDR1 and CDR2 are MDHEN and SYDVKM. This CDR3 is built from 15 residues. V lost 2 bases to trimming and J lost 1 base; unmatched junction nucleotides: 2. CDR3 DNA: TGTGCCAGCAGTTTAGGGGGACAGTCCTACAATGAGCAGTTCTTC. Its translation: CASSLGGQSYNEQFF. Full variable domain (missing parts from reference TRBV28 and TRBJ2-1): DVKVTQSSRYLVKRTGEKVFLECVQDMDHENMFWYRQDPGLGLRLIYFSYDVKMKEKGDIPEGYSVSREKKERFSLILESASTNQTSMYLCASSLGGQSYNEQFFGPGTRLTVL.

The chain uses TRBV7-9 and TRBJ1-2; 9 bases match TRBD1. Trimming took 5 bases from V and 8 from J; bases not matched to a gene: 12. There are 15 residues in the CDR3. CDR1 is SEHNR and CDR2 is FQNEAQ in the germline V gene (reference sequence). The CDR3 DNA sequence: TGTGCCAGCAGCACGGGGACAGGGTCGACGAGCGGCTACACCTTC. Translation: CASSTGTGSTSGYTF.

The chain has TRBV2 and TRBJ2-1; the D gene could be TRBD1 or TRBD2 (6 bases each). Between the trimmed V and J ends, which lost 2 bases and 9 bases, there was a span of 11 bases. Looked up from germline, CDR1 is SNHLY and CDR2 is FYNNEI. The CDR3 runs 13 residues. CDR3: CASSEIQGGEQFF. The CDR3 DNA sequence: TGTGCCAGCAGTGAAATACAGGGAGGTGAGCAGTTCTTC.

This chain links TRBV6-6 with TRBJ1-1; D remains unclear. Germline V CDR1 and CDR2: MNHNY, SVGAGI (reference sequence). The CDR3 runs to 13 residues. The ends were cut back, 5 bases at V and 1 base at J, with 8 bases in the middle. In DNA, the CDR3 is TGTGCCAGCAGTCGCATCTGGAACACTGAAGCTTTCTTT. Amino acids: CASSRIWNTEAFF.

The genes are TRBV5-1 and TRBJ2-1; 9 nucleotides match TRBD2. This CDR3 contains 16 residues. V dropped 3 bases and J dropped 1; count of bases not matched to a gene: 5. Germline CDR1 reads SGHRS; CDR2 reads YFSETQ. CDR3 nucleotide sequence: TGCGCCAGCAGCTACATAGCGGGAGTATCCTACAATGAGCAGTTCTTC. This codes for CASSYIAGVSYNEQFF.

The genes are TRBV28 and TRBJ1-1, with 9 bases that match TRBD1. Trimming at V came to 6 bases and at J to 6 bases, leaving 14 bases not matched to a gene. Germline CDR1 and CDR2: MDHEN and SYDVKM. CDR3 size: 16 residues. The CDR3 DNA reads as TGTGCCAGCAGATCCGGGACAGGGAAAGTTGCGGCTGAAGCTTTCTTT. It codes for CASRSGTGKVAAEAFF. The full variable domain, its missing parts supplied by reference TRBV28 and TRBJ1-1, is DVKVTQSSRYLVKRTGEKVFLECVQDMDHENMFWYRQDPGLGLRLIYFSYDVKMKEKGDIPEGYSVSREKKERFSLILESASTNQTSMYLCASRSGTGKVAAEAFFGQGTRLTVV.

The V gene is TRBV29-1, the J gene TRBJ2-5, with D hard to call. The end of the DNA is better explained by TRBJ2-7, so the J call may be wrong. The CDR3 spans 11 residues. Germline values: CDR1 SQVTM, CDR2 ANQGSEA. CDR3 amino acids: CSVETGPEQYF. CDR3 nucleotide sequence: TGCAGCGTTGAGACCGGCCCCGAGCAGTACTTC.

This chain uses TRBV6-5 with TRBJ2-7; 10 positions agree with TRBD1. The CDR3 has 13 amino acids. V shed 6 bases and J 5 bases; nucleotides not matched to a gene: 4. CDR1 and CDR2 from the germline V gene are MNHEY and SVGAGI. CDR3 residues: CASRRTGGNEQYF. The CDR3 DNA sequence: TGTGCCAGCAGGCGGACAGGGGGGAACGAGCAGTACTTC.

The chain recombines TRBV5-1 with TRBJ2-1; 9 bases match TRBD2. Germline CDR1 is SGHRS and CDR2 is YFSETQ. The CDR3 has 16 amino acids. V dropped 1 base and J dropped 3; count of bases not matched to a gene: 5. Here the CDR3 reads CASSLLGLANYNEQFF. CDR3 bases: TGCGCCAGCAGCTTGTTAGGACTAGCGAACTACAATGAGCAGTTCTTC.

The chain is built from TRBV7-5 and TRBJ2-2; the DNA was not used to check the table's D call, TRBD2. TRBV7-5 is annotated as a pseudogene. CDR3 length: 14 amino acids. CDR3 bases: TGTGCCCTATTCCGCGGGTCCAACACCGGGGAGCTGTTTTTT. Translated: CALFRGSNTGELFF.

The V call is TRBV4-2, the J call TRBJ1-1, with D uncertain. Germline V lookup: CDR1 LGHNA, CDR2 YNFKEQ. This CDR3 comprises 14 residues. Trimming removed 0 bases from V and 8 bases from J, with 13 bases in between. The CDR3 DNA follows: TGTGCCAGCAGCCAAGACCGACTAGCCCGGGAAGCTTTCTTT. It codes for CASSQDRLAREAFF.

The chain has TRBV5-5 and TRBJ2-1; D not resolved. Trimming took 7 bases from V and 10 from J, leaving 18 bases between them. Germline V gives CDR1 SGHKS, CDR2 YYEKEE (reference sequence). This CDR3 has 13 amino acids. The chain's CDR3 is CASSLSSREEQFF. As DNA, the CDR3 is TGTGCCAGCTCACTGTCGTCCAGAGAAGAGCAGTTCTTC.

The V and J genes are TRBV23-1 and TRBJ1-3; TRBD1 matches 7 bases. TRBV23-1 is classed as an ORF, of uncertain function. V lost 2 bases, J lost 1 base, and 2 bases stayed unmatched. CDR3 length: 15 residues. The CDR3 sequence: CASSQTGVSGNTIYF. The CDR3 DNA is TGCGCCAGCAGTCAAACAGGGGTTTCTGGAAACACCATATATTTT.

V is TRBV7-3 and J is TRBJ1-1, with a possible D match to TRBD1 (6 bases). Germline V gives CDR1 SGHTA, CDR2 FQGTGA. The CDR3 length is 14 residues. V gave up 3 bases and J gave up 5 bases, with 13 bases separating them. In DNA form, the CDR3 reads TGTGCCAGCAGCTTTGGGGGGGCTGGAACTGAAGCTTTCTTT. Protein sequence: CASSFGGAGTEAFF.

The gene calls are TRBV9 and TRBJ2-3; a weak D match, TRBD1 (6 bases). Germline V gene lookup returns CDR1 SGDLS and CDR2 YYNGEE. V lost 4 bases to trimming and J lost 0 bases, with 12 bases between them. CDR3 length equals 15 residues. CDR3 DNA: TGTGCCAGCAGCCAGGGAAGGGGGAGCACAGATACGCAGTATTTT. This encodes CASSQGRGSTDTQYF.

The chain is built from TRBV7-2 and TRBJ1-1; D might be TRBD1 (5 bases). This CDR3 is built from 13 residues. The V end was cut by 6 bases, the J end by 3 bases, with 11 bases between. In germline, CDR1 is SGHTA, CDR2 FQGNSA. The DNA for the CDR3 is TGTGCCAGCAGGTCCAGAGGGGACACTGAAGCTTTCTTT. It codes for CASRSRGDTEAFF.

The CDR3 spells CASSAPGWGYGYTF. As DNA, the CDR3 is TGTGCCAGCAGTGCACCAGGGTGGGGATATGGCTACACCTTC. The chain joins TRBV6-5 to TRBJ1-2; D may be TRBD1 (5 bases). Trimming removed 5 bases from V and 5 bases from J, with 15 bases in between. This CDR3 has 14 amino acids. Germline lookup yields CDR1 MNHEY and CDR2 SVGAGI.

CDR3 DNA: TGTGCCAGCAGCCGCGACCGGGCTATCCTCTACGAGCAGTACTTC. This gives the protein CASSRDRAILYEQYF. This rearrangement joins TRBV6-6 to TRBJ2-7, with no clear D. The CDR3 covers 15 residues. V was shortened by 6 bases and J by 3 bases, with 18 bases between the two germline ends. Germline CDR1 MNHNY, CDR2 SVGAGI (reference sequence).

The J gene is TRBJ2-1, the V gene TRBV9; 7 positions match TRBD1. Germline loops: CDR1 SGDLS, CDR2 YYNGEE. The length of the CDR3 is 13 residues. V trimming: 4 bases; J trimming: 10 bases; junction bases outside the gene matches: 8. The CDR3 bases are TGTGCCAGCAGCACAAGACAGGGTAACGAGCAGTTCTTC. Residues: CASSTRQGNEQFF.

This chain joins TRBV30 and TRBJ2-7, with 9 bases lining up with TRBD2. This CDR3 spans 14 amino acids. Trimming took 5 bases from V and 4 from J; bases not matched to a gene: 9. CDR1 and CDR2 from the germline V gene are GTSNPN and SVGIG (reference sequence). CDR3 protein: CAWRISGRSYEQYF. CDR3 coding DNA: TGTGCCTGGCGCATTAGCGGGAGAAGTTACGAGCAGTACTTC.